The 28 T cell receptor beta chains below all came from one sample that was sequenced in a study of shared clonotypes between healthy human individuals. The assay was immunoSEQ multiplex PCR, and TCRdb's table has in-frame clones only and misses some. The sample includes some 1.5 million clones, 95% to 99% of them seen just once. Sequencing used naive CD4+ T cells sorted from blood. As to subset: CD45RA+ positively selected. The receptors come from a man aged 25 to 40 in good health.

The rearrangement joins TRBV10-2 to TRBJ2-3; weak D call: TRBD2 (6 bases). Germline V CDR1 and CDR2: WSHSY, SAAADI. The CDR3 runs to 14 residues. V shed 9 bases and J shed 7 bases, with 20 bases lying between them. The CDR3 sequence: CASRTDWRGNTQYF. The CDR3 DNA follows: TGCGCCAGTCGAACCGATTGGAGGGGTAATACGCAGTATTTT.

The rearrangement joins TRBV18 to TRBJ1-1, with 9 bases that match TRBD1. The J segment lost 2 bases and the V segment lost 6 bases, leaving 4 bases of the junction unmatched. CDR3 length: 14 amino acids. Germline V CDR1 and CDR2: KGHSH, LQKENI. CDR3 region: CASSLDRGNTEAFF. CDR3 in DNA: TGTGCCAGCTCGCTGGACAGGGGCAACACTGAAGCTTTCTTT.

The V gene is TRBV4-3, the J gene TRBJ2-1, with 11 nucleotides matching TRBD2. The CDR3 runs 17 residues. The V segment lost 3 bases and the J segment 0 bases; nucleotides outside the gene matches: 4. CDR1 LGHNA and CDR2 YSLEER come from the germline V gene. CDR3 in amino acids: CASSQFSGGASYNEQFF. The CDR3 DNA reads TGCGCCAGCAGCCAGTTTAGCGGGGGGGCCTCCTACAATGAGCAGTTCTTC.

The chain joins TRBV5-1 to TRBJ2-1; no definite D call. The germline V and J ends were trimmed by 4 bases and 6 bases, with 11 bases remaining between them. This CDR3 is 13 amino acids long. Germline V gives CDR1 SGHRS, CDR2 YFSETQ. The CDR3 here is CASSPSATNEQFF. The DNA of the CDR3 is TGCGCCAGCAGCCCCTCAGCCACCAATGAGCAGTTCTTC.

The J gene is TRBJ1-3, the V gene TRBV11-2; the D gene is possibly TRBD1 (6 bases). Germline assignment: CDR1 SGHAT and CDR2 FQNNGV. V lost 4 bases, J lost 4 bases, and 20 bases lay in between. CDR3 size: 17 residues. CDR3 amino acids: CASSSRETGRLGNTIYF. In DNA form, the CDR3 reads TGTGCCAGCAGCTCCAGGGAGACAGGTCGACTCGGAAACACCATATATTTT.

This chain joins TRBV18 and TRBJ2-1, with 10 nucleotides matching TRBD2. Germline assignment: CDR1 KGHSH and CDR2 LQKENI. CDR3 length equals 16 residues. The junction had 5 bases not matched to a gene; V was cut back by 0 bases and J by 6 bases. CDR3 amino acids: CASSPPGVAGGNEQFF. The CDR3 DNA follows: TGTGCCAGCTCACCACCCGGGGTAGCGGGAGGCAATGAGCAGTTCTTC.

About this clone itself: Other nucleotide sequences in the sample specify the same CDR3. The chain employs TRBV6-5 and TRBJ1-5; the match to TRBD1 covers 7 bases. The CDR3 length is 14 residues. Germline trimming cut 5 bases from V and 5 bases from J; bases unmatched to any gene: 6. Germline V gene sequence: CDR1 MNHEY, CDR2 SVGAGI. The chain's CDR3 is CASSRDRAYQPQHF. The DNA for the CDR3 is TGTGCCAGCAGTCGGGACAGAGCGTATCAGCCCCAGCATTTT.

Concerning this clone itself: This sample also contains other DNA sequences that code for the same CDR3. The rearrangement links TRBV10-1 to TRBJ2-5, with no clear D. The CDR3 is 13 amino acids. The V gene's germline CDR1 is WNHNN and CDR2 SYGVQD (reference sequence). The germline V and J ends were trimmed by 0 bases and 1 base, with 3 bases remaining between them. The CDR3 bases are TGCGCCAGCAGTGAGTCGACCCAAGAGACCCAGTACTTC. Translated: CASSESTQETQYF.

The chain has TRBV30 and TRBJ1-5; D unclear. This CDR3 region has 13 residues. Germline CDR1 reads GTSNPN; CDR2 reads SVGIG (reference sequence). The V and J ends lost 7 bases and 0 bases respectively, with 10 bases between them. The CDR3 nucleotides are TGTGCCTCAGGACTGAATAGCAATCAGCCCCAGCATTTT. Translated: CASGLNSNQPQHF. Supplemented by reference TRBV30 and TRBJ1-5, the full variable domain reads SQTIHQWPATLVQPVGSPLSLECTVEGTSNPNLYWYRQAAGRGLQLLFYSVGIGQISSEVPQNLSASRPQDRQFILSSKKLLLSDSGFYLCASGLNSNQPQHFGDGTRLSIL.

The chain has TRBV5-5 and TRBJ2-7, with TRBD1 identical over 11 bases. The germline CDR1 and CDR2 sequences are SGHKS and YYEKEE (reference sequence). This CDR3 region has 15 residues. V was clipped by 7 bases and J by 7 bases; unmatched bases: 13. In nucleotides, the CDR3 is TGTGCCAGCTCCCCCGGACAGGGGGCGTCTGTTGAGCAGTACTTC. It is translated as CASSPGQGASVEQYF. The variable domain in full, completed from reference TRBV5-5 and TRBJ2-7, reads DAGVTQSPTHLIKTRGQQVTLRCSPISGHKSVSWYQQVLGQGPQFIFQYYEKEERGRGNFPDRFSARQFPNYSSELNVNALLLGDSALYLCASSPGQGASVEQYFGPGTRLTVT.

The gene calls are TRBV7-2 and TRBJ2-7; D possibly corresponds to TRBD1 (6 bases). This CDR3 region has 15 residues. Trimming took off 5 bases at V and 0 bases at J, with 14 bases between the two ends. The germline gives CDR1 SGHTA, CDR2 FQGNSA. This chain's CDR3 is CASSEETGISYEQYF. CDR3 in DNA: TGTGCCAGCAGCGAAGAGACAGGTATCTCCTACGAGCAGTACTTC. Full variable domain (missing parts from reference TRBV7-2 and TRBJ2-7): GAGVSQSPSNKVTEKGKDVELRCDPISGHTALYWYRQSLGQGLEFLIYFQGNSAPDKSGLPSDRFSAERTGGSVSTLTIQRTQQEDSAVYLCASSEETGISYEQYFGPGTRLTVT.

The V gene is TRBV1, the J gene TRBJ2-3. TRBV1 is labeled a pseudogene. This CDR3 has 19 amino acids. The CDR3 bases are TGCACCAGCAGCCGAGTTAGCACCGAGACGGACCCAAACACAGATACGCAGTATTTT. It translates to CTSSRVSTETDPNTDTQYF.

The CDR3 reads CASSQGLADTGELFF. In DNA form, the CDR3 reads TGTGCCAGCAGCCAGGGACTAGCGGACACCGGGGAGCTGTTTTTT. J is TRBJ2-2 and V is TRBV11-2; 11 bases are a match to TRBD2. There are 15 residues in the CDR3. In germline, CDR1 is SGHAT, CDR2 FQNNGV. V lost 5 bases to trimming and J lost 3 bases; unmatched junction nucleotides: 2.

The CDR3 loop is CASSLDGRARPDQPQHF. The CDR3 DNA reads TGCGCCAGCAGCTTGGACGGACGGGCCCGGCCTGATCAGCCCCAGCATTTT. The chain employs TRBV5-1 and TRBJ1-5; D gene unclear. The germline CDR1 and CDR2 sequences are SGHRS and YFSETQ. V lost 0 bases, J lost 5 bases, and 18 bases lay in between. The CDR3 covers 17 residues.

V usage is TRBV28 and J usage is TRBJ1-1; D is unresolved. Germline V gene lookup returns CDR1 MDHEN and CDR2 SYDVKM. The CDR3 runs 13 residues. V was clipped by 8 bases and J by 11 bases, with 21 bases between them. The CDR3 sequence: CASQINVGRDAFF. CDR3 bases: TGTGCCAGCCAAATAAACGTGGGGAGAGACGCTTTCTTT. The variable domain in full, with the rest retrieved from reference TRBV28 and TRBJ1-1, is DVKVTQSSRYLVKRTGEKVFLECVQDMDHENMFWYRQDPGLGLRLIYFSYDVKMKEKGDIPEGYSVSREKKERFSLILESASTNQTSMYLCASQINVGRDAFFGQGTRLTVV.

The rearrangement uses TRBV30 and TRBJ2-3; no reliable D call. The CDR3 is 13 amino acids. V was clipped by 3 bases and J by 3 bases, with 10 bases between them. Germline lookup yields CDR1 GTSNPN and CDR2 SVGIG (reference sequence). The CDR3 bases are TGTGCCTGGAGCGCCGGAACAACAGATACGCAGTATTTT. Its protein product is CAWSAGTTDTQYF.

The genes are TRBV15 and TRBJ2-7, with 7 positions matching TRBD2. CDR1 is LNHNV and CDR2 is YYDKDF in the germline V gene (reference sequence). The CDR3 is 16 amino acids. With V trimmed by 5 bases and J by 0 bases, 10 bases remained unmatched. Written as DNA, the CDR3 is TGTGCCACCAGCCCACGAGGGACTACCTACTCCTACGAGCAGTACTTC. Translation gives CATSPRGTTYSYEQYF.

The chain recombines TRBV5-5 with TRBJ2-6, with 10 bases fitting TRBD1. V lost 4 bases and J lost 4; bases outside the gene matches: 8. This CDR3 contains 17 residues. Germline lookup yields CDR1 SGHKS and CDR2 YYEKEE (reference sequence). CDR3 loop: CASSAGTGAAGANVLTF. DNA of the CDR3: TGTGCCAGCAGCGCCGGGACAGGGGCTGCCGGGGCCAACGTCCTGACTTTC.

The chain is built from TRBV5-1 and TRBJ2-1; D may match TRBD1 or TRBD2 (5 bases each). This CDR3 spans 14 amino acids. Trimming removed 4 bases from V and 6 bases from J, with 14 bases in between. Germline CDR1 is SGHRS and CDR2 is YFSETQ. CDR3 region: CASSPTGPSNEQFF. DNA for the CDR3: TGCGCCAGCAGCCCCACGGGACCTTCCAATGAGCAGTTCTTC.

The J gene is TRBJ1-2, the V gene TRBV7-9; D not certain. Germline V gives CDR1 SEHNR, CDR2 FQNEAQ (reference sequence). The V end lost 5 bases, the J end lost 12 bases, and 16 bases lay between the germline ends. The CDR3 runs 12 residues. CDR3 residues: CASSPTGPRDTF. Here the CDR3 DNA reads TGTGCCAGCAGCCCAACCGGGCCTCGGGACACCTTC.

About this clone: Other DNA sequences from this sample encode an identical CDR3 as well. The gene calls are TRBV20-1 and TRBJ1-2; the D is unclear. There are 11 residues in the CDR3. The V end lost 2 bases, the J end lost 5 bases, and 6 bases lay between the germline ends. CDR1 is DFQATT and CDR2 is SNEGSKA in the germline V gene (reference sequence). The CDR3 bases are TGCAGTGCTAGAATTGGGTATGGCTACACCTTC. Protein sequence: CSARIGYGYTF.

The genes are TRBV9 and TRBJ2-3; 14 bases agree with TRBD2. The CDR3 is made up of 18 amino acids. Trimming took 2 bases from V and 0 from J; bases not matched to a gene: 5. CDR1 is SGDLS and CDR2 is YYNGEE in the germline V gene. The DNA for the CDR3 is TGTGCCAGCAGCGTCACGACTAGCGGGAGGGCGAGCACAGATACGCAGTATTTT. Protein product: CASSVTTSGRASTDTQYF.

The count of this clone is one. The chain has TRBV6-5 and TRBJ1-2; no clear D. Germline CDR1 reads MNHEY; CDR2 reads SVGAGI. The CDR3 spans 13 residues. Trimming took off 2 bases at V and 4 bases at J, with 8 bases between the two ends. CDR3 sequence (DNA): TGTGCCAGCAGTTACAGGGCGAGCTATGGCTACACCTTC. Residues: CASSYRASYGYTF.

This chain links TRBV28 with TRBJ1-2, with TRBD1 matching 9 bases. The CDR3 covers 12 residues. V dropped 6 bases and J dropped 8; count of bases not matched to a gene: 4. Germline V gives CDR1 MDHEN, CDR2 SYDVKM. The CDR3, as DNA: TGTGCCAGCAGACAGGGGGCGGGAGGCTACACCTTC. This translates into CASRQGAGGYTF.

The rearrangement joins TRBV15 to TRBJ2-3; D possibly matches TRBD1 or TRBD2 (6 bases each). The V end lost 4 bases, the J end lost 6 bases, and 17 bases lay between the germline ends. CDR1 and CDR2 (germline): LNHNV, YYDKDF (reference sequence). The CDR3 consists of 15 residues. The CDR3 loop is CATSIRRGAGDTQYF. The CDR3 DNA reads TGTGCCACCAGCATCAGGAGGGGGGCCGGCGATACGCAGTATTTT.

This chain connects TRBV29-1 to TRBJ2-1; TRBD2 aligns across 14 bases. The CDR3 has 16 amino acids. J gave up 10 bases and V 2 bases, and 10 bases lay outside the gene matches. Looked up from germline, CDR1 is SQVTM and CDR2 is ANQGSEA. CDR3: CSVERWGLAGVNEQFF. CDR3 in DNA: TGCAGCGTTGAACGGTGGGGACTAGCGGGAGTTAACGAGCAGTTCTTC.

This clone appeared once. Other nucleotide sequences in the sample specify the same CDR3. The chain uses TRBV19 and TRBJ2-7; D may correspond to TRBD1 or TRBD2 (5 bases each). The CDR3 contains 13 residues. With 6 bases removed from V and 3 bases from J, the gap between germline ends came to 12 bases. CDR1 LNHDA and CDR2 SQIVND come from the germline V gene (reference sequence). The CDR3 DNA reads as TGTGCCAGTAGCCCCGGGACCCTCTACGAGCAGTACTTC. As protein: CASSPGTLYEQYF.

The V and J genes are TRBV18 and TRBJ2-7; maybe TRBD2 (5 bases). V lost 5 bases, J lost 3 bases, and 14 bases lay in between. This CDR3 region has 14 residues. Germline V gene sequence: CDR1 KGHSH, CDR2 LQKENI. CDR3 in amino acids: CASSKRDSNYEQYF. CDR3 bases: TGTGCCAGCTCAAAGAGGGATTCTAACTACGAGCAGTACTTC.